This T cell receptor beta chain was documented in a study of shared clonotypes between healthy human individuals. Looking at the study overall: Three CD4 naive, three CD4 memory, two CD8 naive and one CD8 memory plate were used per donor. General study points: Naive CD4 clonotypes were shared across a handful of donors at 4.5% to 6%.

Details on this clone: The target antigen is unknown.

CDR1 LNHDA and CDR2 SQIVND come from the germline V gene (reference sequence). The CDR3 extends over 13 amino acids. Between the trimmed V and J ends, which lost 3 bases and 0 bases, there was a span of 6 bases. Measured with immunoSEQ multiplex PCR; TCRdb has only the in-frame clones, and not every one. The table records some 1.5 million clones, 95% to 99% of them present only once. V gene TRBV19 combines with J gene TRBJ2-7; D uncertain. This receptor was taken from a man between 25 and 39 years old in good health. Sequencing was carried out using naive CD4+ T cells sorted from blood. Subset described: CD45RA+ positively selected. The CDR3 bases are TGTGCCAGTAGTATGAGGCCCTCCTACGAGCAGTACTTC. This encodes CASSMRPSYEQYF.